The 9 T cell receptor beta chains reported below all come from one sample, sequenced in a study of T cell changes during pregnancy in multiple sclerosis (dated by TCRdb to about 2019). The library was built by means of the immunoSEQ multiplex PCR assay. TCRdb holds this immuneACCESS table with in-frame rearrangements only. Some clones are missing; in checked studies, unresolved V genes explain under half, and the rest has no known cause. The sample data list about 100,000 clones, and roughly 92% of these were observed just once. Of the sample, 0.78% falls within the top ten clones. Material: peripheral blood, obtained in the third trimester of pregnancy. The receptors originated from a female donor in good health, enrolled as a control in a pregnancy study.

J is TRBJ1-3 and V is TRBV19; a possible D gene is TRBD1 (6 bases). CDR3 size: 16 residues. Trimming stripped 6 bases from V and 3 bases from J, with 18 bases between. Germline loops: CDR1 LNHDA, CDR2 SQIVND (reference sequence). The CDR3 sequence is CASRPTGTIDGNTIYF. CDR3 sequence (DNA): TGTGCCAGTAGGCCCACAGGGACGATAGATGGAAACACCATATATTTT.

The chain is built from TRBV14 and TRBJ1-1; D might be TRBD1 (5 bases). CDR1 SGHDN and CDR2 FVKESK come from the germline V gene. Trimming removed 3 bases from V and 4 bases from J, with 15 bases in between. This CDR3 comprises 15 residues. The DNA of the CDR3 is TGTGCCAGCAGCCACAGGGTGGGGCGTAGCACTGAAGCTTTCTTT. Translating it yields CASSHRVGRSTEAFF.

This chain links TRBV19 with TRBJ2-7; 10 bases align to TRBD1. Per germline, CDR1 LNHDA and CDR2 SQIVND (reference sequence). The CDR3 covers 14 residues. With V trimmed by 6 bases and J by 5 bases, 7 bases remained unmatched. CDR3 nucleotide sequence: TGTGCCAGTAGCAGGACAGGGGGTTCCGACGAGCAGTACTTC. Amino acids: CASSRTGGSDEQYF.

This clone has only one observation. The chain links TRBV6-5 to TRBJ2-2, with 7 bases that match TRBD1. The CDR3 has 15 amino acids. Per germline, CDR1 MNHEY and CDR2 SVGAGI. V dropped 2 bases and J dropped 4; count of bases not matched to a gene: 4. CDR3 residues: CASSYSRDSTGELFF. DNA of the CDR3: TGTGCCAGCAGTTACAGCCGGGACAGCACCGGGGAGCTGTTTTTT.

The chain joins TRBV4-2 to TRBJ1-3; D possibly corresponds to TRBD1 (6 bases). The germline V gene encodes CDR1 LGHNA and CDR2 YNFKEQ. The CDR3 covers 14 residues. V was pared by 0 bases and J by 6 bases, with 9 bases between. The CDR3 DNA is TGTGCCAGCAGCCAAGAATTGGGACAAAACACCATATATTTT. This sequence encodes CASSQELGQNTIYF.

The CDR3 DNA sequence: TGTGCCAGCAGTTACGTTGCCTCAGACTATGGCTACACCTTC. Encoded protein: CASSYVASDYGYTF. This chain joins TRBV6-6 and TRBJ1-2, with D unclear. Germline lookup yields CDR1 MNHNY and CDR2 SVGAGI (reference sequence). V lost 2 bases and J 3 bases, leaving 10 bases between the germline ends. CDR3 size: 14 residues.

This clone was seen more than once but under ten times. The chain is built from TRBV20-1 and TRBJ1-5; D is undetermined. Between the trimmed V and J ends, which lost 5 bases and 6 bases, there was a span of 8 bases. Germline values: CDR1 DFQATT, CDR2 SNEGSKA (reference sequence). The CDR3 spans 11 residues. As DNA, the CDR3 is TGCAGTGCTGGGCGGGGTCAGCCCCAGCATTTT. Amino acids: CSAGRGQPQHF.

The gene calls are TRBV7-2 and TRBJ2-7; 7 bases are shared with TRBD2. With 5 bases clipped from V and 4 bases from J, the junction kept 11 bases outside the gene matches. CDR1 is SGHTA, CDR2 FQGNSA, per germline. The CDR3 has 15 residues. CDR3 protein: CASSPGGLRAYEQYF. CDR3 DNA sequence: TGTGCCAGCAGCCCGGGGGGACTAAGAGCGTACGAGCAGTACTTC.

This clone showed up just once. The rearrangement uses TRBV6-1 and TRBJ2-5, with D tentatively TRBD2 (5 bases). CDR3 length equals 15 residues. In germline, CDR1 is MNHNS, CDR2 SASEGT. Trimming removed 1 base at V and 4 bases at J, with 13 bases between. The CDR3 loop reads CASSEGAVEVETQYF. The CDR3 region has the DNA TGTGCCAGCAGTGAAGGAGCCGTGGAGGTAGAGACCCAGTACTTC.